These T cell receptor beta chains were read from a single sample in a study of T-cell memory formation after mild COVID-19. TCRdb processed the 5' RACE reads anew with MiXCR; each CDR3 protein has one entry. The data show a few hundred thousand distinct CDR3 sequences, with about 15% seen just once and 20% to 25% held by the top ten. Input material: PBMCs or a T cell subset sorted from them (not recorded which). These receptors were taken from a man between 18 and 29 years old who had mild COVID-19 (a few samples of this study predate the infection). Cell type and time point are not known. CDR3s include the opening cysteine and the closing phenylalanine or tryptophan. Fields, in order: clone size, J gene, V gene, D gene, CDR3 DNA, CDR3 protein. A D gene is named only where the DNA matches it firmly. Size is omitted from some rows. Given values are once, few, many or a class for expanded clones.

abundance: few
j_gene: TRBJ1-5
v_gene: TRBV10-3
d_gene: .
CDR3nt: TGTGCCATCAGTGAGACAGGGCAGGGGAATCAGCCCCAGCATTTT
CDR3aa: CAISETGQGNQPQHF

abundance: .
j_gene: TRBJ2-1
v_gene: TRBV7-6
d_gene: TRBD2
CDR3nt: TGTGCCAGCAGCTCCAGGACTAGCGGGGACTACAATGAGCAGTTCTTC
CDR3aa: CASSSRTSGDYNEQFF

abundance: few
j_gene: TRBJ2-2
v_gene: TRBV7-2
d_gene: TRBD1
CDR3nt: TGTGCCAGCAGTTGGACAGGGTCCGGGGAGCTGTTTTTT
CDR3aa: CASSWTGSGELFF

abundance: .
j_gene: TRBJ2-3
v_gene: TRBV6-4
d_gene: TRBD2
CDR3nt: TGTGCCAGCAGTGTCAGCGGGGGGAGCACAGATACGCAGTATTTT
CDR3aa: CASSVSGGSTDTQYF

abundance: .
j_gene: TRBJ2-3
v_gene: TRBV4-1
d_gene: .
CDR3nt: TGCGCCAGCAGCGCCCCGGGTGGTCCAGATACGCAGTATTTT
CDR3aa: CASSAPGGPDTQYF

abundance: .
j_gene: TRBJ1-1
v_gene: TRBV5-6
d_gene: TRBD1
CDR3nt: TGTGCCAGCAGCCTAGGACAGGGGGCTTTTGGGACTGAAGCTTTCTTT
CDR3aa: CASSLGQGAFGTEAFF

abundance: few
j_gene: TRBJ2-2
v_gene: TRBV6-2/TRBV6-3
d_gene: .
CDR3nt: TGTGCCACCTACTCCAACTTGCGTGGCACCGGGGAGCTGTTTTTT
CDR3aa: CATYSNLRGTGELFF

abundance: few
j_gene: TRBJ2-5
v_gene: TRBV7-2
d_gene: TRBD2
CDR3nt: TGTGCCAGCAGCCCCCCCCGGGGGGGCCAGACCCAGTACTTC
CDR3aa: CASSPPRGGQTQYF

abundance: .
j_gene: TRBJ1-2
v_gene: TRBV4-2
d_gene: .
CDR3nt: TGTGCCAGCAGCCAAGATCTTACAGGGCGGATATTTTGCTTC
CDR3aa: CASSQDLTGRIFCF

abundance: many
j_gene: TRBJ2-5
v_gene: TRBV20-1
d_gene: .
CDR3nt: TGCAGTGCCCTCAGGTCGGGGACCGCCTACCAAGAGACCCAGTACTTC
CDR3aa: CSALRSGTAYQETQYF

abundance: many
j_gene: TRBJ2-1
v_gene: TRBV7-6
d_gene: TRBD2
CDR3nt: TGTGCCAGCAGCATTAGCGGGGCCTTTACCTACAATGAGCAGTTCTTC
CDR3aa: CASSISGAFTYNEQFF

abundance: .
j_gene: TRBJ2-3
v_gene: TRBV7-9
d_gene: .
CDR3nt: TGTGCCAGCAGCCCGGGACGAGAATCCGGTACGCAGTATTTT
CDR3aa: CASSPGRESGTQYF

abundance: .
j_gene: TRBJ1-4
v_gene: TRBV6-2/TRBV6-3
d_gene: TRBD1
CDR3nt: TGTGCCAGCAGTTACCGGGACAGGACAACTAATGAAAAACTGTTTTTT
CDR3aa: CASSYRDRTTNEKLFF

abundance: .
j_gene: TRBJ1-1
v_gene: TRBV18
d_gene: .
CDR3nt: TGTGCCAGCTCACAACAAACAGAGAACACTGAAGCTTTCTTT
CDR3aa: CASSQQTENTEAFF

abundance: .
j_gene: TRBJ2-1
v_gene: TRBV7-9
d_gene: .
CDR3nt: TGTGCCAGCAGCTTGATGAGGTCAAAAGGGGACAATGAGCAGTTCTTC
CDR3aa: CASSLMRSKGDNEQFF

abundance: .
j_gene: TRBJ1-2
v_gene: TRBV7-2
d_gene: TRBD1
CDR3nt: TGTGCCAGCAGCTTAGTCCCGACAGGGGGGGGGTATGGCTACACCTTC
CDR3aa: CASSLVPTGGGYGYTF

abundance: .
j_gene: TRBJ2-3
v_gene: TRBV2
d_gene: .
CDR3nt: TGTGCCAGCAGTGAACCCGGCCAAACAGATACGCAGTATTTT
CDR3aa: CASSEPGQTDTQYF

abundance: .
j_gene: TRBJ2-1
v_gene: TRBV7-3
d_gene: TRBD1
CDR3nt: TGTGCCAGCAGTAAACAGGGGTTCGATGAGCAGTTCTTC
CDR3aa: CASSKQGFDEQFF

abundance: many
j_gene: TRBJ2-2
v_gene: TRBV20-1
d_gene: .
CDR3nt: TGCAGTGCTAGAGATTTTCGAGCAGGGAACACCGGGGAGCTGTTTTTT
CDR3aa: CSARDFRAGNTGELFF

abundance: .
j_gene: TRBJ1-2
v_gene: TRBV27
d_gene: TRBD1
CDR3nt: TGTGCCAGCACGTCTCATCAGGGGGTAAACTATGGCTACACCTTC
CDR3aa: CASTSHQGVNYGYTF

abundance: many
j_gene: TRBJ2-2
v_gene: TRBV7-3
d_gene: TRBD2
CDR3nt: TGTGCCAGCAGCTCCCATTCTATTAGCGGGGACACCGGGGAGCTGTTTTTT
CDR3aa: CASSSHSISGDTGELFF

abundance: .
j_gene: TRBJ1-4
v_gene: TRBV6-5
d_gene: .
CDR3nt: TGTGCCAGCGGGAGGCTGAGTGCAACTAATGAAAAACTGTTTTTT
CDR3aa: CASGRLSATNEKLFF

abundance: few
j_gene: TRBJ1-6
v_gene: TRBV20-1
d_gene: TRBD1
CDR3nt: TGCAGTGCTACCGCGGGGGACAGGGCTAATTCACCCCTCCACTTT
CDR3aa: CSATAGDRANSPLHF

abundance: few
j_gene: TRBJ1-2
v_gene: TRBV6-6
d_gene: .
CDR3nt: TGTGCCAGCAGTCCCACGGCGTTAAACTATGGCTACACCTTC
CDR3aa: CASSPTALNYGYTF

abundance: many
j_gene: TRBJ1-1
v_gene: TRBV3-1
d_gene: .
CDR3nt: TGTGCCAGCAGCCAGGCAGGGTCAGGTACTGAAGCTTTCTTT
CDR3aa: CASSQAGSGTEAFF

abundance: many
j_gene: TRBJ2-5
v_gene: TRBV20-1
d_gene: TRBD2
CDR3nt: TGCAGTGCGGCGGGGGGATATTTGCGAGAGACCCAGTACTTC
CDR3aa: CSAAGGYLRETQYF

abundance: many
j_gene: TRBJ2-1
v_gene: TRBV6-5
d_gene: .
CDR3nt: TGTGCCAGCAGGAGGGTGACCGTTGACAATGAGCAGTTCTTC
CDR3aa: CASRRVTVDNEQFF

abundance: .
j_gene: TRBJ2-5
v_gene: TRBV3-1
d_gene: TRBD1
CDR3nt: TGTGCCAGCAGCCAAGACTTGGACAGGGCAGAGACCCAGTACTTC
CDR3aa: CASSQDLDRAETQYF

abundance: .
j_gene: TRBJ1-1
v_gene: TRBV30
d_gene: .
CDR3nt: TGTGCCTGGAGTGCGTATGGGACCCAAACTGAAGCTTTCTTT
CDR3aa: CAWSAYGTQTEAFF

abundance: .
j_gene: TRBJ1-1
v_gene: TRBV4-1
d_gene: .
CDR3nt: TGCGCCAGCAGCCAAGGGGGGGGGCACACTGAAGCTTTCTTT
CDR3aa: CASSQGGGHTEAFF

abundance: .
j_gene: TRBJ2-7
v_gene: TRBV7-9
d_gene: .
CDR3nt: TGTGCCAGCAGCTCGGTACAGAGCTCCTACGAGCAGTACTTC
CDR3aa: CASSSVQSSYEQYF

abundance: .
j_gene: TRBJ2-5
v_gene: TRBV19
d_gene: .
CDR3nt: TGTGCCAGTAGTATTAGAACAGGGTGGCAAGAGACCCAGTACTTC
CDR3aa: CASSIRTGWQETQYF

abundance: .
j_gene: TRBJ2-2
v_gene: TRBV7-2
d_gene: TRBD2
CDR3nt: TGTGCCAGCAGCTTAGCTCCTAGCGGGGGCCTCCCTTGTTTTTTT
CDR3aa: CASSLAPSGGLPCFF